This T cell receptor (beta chain) originates from a study of CD8 T cells in ankylosing spondylitis. Study-wide points: Clones linked with disease were CD8+ and fairly uncommon in the peripheral blood. Clones tied to disease were said to be significantly enriched in matched ankylosing spondylitis synovial fluid. Previous work reported some of these motif variants in the synovial fluid and blood of reactive arthritis.

This clonotype was seen at least ten times. Its antigen is not known. The germline V gene has CDR1 MDHEN and CDR2 SYDVKM. The CDR3 covers 16 residues. The trim removed 7 bases at V and 3 bases at J, leaving 14 bases unmatched. Quantitative molecular-barcoded 5'-RACE generated the TCR beta libraries. TCRdb itself ran the 5' RACE reads through MiXCR, one entry per CDR3 protein. The sample gives some 290,000 distinct CDR3 sequences, roughly 20% of which show up once; less than 9.5% is in the top ten. Sequenced sample: blood, either unsorted or a sorted T cell fraction (not recorded which). V and J are TRBV28 and TRBJ1-2; 7 bases line up with TRBD1. The origin of this receptor is a male donor with ankylosing spondylitis or in good health (not recorded which). In DNA, the CDR3 is TGTGCCAGCACCCCATCGACAGGGATGTTTCACTATGGCTACACCTTC. This codes for CASTPSTGMFHYGYTF.